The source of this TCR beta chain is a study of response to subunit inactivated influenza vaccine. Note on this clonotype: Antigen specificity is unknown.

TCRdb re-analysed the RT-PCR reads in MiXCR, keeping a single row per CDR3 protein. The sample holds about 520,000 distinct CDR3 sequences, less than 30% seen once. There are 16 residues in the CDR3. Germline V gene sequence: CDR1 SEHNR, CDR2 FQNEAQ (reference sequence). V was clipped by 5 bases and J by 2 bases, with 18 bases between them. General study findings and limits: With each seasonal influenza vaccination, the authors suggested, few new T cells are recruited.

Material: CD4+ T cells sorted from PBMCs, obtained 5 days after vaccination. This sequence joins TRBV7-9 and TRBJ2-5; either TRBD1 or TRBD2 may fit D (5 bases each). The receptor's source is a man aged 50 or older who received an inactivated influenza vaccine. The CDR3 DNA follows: TGTGCCAGCAGCGCGATTCCGGGACGGCTACAAGAGACCCAGTACTTC. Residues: CASSAIPGRLQETQYF. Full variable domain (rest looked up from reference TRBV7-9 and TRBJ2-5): DTGVSQNPRHKITKRGQNVTFRCDPISEHNRLYWYRQTLGQGPEFLTYFQNEAQLEKSRLLSDRFSAERPKGSFSTLEIQRTEQGDSAMYLCASSAIPGRLQETQYFGPGTRLLVL.